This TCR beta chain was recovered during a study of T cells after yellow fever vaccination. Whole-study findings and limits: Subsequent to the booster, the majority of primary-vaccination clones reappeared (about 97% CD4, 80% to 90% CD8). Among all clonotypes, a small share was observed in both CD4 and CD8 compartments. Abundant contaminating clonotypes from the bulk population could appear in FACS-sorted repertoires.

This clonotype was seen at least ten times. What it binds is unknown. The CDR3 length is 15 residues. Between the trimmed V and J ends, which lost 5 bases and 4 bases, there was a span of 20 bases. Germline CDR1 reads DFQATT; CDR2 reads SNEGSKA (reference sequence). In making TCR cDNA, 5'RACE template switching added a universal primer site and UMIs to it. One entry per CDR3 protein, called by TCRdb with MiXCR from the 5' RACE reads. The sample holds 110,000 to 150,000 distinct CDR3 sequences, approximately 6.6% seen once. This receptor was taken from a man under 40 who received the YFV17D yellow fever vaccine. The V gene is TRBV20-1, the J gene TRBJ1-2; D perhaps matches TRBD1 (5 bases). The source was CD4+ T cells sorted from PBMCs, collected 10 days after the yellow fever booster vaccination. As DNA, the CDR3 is TGCAGTGCTTCACCCGACAGCGCCGGCAGCTATGGCTACACCTTC. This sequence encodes CSASPDSAGSYGYTF.